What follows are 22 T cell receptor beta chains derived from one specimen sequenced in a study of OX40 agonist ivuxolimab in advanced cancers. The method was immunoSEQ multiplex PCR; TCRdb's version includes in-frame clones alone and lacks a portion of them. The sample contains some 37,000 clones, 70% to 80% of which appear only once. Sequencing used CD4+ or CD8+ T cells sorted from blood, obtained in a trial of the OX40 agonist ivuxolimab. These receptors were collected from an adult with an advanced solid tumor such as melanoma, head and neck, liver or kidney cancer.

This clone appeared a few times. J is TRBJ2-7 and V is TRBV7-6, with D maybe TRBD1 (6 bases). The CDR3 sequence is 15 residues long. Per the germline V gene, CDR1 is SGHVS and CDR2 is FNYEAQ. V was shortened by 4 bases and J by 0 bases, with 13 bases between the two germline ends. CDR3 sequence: CASSYRTVSSYEQYF. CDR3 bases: TGTGCCAGCAGCTACAGGACAGTTAGCTCCTACGAGCAGTACTTC.

The CDR3 reads CASSYLGQGYEQYF. CDR3 in DNA: TGTGCCAGCAGTTACTTAGGACAGGGGTACGAGCAGTACTTC. This chain uses TRBV6-6 with TRBJ2-7; 9 bases map to TRBD1. Germline V lookup: CDR1 MNHNY, CDR2 SVGAGI (reference sequence). This CDR3 region has 14 residues. V lost 1 base, J lost 4 bases, and 2 bases stayed unmatched.

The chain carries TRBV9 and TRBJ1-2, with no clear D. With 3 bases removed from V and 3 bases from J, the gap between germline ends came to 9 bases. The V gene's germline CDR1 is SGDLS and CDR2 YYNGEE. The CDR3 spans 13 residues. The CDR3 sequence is CASSEGVDYGYTF. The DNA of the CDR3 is TGTGCCAGCAGCGAAGGAGTCGACTATGGCTACACCTTC.

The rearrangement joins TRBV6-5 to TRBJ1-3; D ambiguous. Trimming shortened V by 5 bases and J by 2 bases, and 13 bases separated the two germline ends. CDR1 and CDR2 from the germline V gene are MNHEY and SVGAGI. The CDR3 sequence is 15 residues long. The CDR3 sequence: CASSPYRVAGNTIYF. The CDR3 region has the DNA TGTGCCAGCAGTCCTTACCGAGTGGCTGGAAACACCATATATTTT.

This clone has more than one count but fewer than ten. This CDR3 is CASSPEDRVVDTQYF. In DNA form, the CDR3 reads TGTGCCAGCTCCCCAGAGGACAGGGTGGTGGATACGCAGTATTTT. This chain uses TRBV18 with TRBJ2-3; 8 bases fit TRBD1. The CDR3 contains 15 residues. Trimming took 6 bases from V and 6 from J; bases not matched to a gene: 11. Germline CDR1 and CDR2: KGHSH and LQKENI.

This chain's CDR3 is CASSQPGGSGYGYTF. The CDR3 DNA follows: TGTGCCAGCAGCCAACCGGGGGGCTCGGGCTATGGCTACACCTTC. This chain joins TRBV4-2 and TRBJ1-2; D might be TRBD1 (6 bases). The CDR3 is 15 amino acids. Germline loops: CDR1 LGHNA, CDR2 YNFKEQ. Trimming took off 2 bases at V and 4 bases at J, with 14 bases between the two ends.

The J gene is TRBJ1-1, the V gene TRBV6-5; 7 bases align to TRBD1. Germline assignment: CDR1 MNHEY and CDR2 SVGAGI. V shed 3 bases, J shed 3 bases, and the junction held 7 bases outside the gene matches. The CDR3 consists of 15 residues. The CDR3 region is CASSYLGRGDTEAFF. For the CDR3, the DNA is TGTGCCAGCAGTTATCTCGGCAGGGGGGACACTGAAGCTTTCTTT.

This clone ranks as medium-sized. The CDR3 nucleotides read TGTGCCACCAGCAGAGATGAGGGGACAGGTAGCTACGAGCAGTACTTC. It codes for CATSRDEGTGSYEQYF. V and J are TRBV15 and TRBJ2-7; 8 nucleotides agree with TRBD1. After removal of 0 bases from V and 3 bases from J, the junction contained 7 bases not matched to a gene. CDR3 size: 16 residues. CDR1 is LNHNV and CDR2 is YYDKDF in the germline V gene (reference sequence). Looking up the rest from reference TRBV15 and TRBJ2-7 gives the full variable domain: DAMVIQNPRYQVTQFGKPVTLSCSQTLNHNVMYWYQQKSSQAPKLLFHYYDKDFNNEADTPDNFQSRRPNTSFCFLDIRSPGLGDTAMYLCATSRDEGTGSYEQYFGPGTRLTVT.

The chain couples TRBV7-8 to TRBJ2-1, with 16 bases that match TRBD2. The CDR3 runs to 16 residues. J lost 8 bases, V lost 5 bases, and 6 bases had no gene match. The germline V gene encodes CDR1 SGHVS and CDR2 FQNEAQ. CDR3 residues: CASSKGLAGGLDEQFF. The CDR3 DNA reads TGTGCCAGCAGCAAGGGACTAGCGGGAGGGCTGGATGAGCAGTTCTTC.

CDR3 coding DNA: TGTGCCAGCAGTCCCTGGGGGGGGCCTGGCACAGATACGCAGTATTTT. The encoded protein is CASSPWGGPGTDTQYF. This chain connects TRBV27 to TRBJ2-3; TRBD2 is a possible D gene (7 bases). CDR3 length: 16 residues. V gave up 5 bases and J gave up 1 base, with 16 bases separating them. Per the germline V gene, CDR1 is MNHEY and CDR2 is SMNVEV (reference sequence).

The CDR3: CASSLGLPNEQFF. CDR3 nucleotide sequence: TGTGCCAGCAGCCTGGGACTCCCCAATGAGCAGTTCTTC. This chain links TRBV4-2 with TRBJ2-1; possible D gene TRBD2, 6 bases. Trimming pared 4 bases from V and 6 bases from J, leaving 10 bases between. Germline CDR1 is LGHNA and CDR2 is YNFKEQ. This CDR3 spans 13 amino acids.

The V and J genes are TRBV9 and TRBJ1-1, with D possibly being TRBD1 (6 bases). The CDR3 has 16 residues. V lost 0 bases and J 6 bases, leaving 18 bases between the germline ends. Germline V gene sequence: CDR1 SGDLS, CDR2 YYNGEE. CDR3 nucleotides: TGTGCCAGCAGCGTAGGGGCAGGGACACGTATGGCTGAAGCTTTCTTT. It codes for CASSVGAGTRMAEAFF.

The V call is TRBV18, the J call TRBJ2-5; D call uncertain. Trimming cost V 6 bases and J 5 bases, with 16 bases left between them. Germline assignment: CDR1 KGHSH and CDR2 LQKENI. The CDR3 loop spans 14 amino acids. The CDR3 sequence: CASSPAPWRETQYF. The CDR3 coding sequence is TGTGCCAGCTCTCCGGCCCCATGGCGGGAGACCCAGTACTTC.

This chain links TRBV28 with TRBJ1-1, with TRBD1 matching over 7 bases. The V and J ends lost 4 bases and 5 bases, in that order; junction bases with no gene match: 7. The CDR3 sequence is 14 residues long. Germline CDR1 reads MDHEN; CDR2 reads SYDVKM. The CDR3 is CASSSQQGGTEAFF. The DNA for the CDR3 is TGTGCCAGCAGTTCCCAGCAGGGGGGGACTGAAGCTTTCTTT.

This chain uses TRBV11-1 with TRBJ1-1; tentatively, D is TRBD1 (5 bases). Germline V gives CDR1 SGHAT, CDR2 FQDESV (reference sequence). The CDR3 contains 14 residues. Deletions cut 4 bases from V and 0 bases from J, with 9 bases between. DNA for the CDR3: TGTGCCAGCAGCTCGGGGACTGTGAACACTGAAGCTTTCTTT. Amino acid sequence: CASSSGTVNTEAFF. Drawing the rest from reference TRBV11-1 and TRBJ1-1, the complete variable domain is EAEVAQSPRYKITEKSQAVAFWCDPISGHATLYWYRQILGQGPELLVQFQDESVVDDSQLPKDRFSAERLKGVDSTLKIQPAELGDSAMYLCASSSGTVNTEAFFGQGTRLTVV.

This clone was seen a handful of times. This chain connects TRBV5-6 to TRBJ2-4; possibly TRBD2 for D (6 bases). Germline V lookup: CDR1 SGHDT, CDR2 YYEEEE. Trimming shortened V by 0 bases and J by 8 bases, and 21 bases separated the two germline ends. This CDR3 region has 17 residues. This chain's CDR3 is CASSLAEAGSARDIQYF. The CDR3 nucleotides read TGTGCCAGCAGCTTGGCCGAAGCGGGCTCCGCGAGGGACATTCAGTACTTC.

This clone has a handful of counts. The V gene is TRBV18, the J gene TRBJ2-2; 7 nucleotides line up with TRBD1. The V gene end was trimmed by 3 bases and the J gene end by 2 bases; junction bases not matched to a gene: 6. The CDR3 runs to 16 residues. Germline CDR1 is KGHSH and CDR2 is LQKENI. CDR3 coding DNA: TGTGCCAGCTCACCTCCAGACAGGGCTAACACCGGGGAGCTGTTTTTT. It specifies CASSPPDRANTGELFF.

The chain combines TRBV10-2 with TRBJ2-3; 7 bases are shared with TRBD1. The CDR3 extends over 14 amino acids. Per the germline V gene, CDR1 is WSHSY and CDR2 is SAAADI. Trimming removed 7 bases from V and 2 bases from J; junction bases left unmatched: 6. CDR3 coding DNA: TGCGCCAGCACCGGGACAGATACCACAGATACGCAGTATTTT. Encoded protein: CASTGTDTTDTQYF.

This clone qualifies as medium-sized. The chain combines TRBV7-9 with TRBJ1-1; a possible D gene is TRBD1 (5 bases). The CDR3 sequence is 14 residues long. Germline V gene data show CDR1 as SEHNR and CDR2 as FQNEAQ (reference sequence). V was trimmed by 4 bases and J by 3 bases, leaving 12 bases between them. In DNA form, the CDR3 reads TGTGCCAGCAGCTCTCCGACAGACTACACTGAAGCTTTCTTT. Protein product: CASSSPTDYTEAFF.

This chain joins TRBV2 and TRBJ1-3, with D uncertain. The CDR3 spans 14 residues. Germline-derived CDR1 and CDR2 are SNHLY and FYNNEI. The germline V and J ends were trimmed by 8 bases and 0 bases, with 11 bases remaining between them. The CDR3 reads CASEGRYSGNTIYF. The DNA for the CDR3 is TGTGCCAGCGAAGGACGGTACTCTGGAAACACCATATATTTT. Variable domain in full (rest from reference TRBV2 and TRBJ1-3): EPEVTQTPSHQVTQMGQEVILRCVPISNHLYFYWYRQILGQKVEFLVSFYNNEISEKSEIFDDQFSVERPDGSNFTLKIRSTKLEDSAMYFCASEGRYSGNTIYFGEGSWLTVV.

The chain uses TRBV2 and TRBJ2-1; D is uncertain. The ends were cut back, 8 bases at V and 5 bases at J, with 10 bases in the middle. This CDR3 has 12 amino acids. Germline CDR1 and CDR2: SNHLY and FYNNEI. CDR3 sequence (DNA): TGTGCCAGCTCTCCCCAAGACAATGAGCAGTTCTTC. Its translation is CASSPQDNEQFF.

CDR3 amino acids: CASSQDVQGPSKGEQFF. As DNA, the CDR3 is TGCGCCAGCAGCCAAGACGTACAGGGGCCGTCCAAGGGTGAGCAGTTCTTC. The chain carries TRBV4-3 and TRBJ2-1; 7 bases are a match to TRBD1. V dropped 0 bases and J dropped 9; count of bases not matched to a gene: 14. The CDR3 has 17 residues. The germline CDR1 and CDR2 sequences are LGHNA and YSLEER.